A single TCR beta chain is shown here with its context. Its specificity is not known. This entry comes from a study of T cells after yellow fever vaccination. Study overall: The fractions with low cell numbers were processed using SMART-Seq v4 Ultra Low Input.

Overall study results and limits: Researchers report a weaker secondary response that nonetheless peaked faster, day 5 versus 15.

Universal primer sites and UMIs were introduced during 5'RACE template-switching synthesis of TCR cDNA. A single record per CDR3 protein comes from TCRdb applying MiXCR to the 5' RACE reads. Of over 300,000 distinct CDR3 sequences in the sample, around 3.9% were seen once. The sequencing here drew on PBMCs, taken on the day of the yellow fever booster vaccination. This sequence originates from a man aged 18 to 30 who received the YFV17D yellow fever vaccine.

CDR3 loop: CAGGGPLETQYF. The CDR3, as DNA: TGTGCCGGGGGGGGGCCTTTGGAGACCCAGTACTTC. The rearrangement links TRBV30 to TRBJ2-5; the D gene is possibly TRBD2 (7 bases). CDR3 size: 12 residues. CDR1 is GTSNPN, CDR2 SVGIG, per germline (reference sequence). V lost 8 bases and J lost 5, with 15 bases in between.